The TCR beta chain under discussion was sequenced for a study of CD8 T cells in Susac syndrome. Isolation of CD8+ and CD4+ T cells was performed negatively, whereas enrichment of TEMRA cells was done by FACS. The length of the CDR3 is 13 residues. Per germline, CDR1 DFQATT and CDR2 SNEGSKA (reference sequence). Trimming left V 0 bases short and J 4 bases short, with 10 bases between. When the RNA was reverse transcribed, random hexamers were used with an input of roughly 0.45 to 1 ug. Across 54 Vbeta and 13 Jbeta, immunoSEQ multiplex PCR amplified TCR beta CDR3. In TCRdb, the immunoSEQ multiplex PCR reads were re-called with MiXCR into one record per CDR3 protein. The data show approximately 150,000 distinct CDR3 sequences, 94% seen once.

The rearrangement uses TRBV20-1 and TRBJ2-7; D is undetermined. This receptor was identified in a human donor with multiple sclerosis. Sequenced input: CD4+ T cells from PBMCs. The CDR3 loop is CSARETVKYEQYF. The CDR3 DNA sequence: TGCAGTGCTAGAGAGACGGTGAAGTACGAGCAGTACTTC.